Only a few counts were recorded for the clone carrying this TCR beta chain. Its target is unknown. Every TCR beta cDNA library bore unique molecular identifiers. It was from roughly 1 to 10 million T cells that about 540,000 cDNA molecules came. TCRdb reanalysed the PCR reads using MiXCR and keeps one entry per CDR3 protein. The sample has fewer than 850,000 distinct CDR3 sequences, 25% to 30% seen once. These data originate in a study of post-analysis software for immune sequencing data. Overall study results and limits: A significant reduction in normalized Chao1 diversity was observed in multiple sclerosis patients versus controls.

The sequence came from a girl aged 5 to 17 with multiple sclerosis. Material: blood.

CDR3 loop: CSASQGYGYTF. CDR3 DNA: TGCAGCGCATCTCAGGGGTATGGCTACACCTTC. The chain links TRBV29-1 to TRBJ1-2, with D perhaps TRBD1 (6 bases). The V gene lost 7 bases and the J gene lost 5 bases, with 11 bases spanning the gap. Germline CDR1 is SQVTM and CDR2 is ANQGSEA. There are 11 residues in the CDR3.